This is a list of T cell receptor beta chains from one sample in a study of human T cells and chemical hapten exposure. TCRdb ran MiXCR on the RACE reads and lists one entry per CDR3 protein. Among roughly 100,000 distinct CDR3 sequences, 8% to 10% were seen once, and the ten largest hold around 3.9%. This specimen consisted of whole blood, obtained in connection with sensitization to the hapten diphenylcyclopropenone (DPC). These receptor sequences come from a woman aged 40-49 years with alopecia areata. Some clones in this sample may be carry-over from other donors' samples. The CDR3 runs from the conserved cysteine through the conserved F or W. The D gene is left open where the match is weak. Only part of the rows carry a size: once, few, many, or a class if the clone is expanded.

>NA|TRBJ2-7|many|TRBV24-1
CATSDVASGAEQYF
TGTGCCACCAGTGATGTCGCCTCAGGGGCCGAGCAGTACTTC
>NA|TRBJ1-1|many|TRBV5-1
CASSSTGGVGSTEAFF
TGCGCCAGCAGCTCAACCGGTGGGGTAGGGAGCACTGAAGCTTTCTTT
>NA|TRBJ1-2|few|TRBV3-1
CASSRTYYGYTF
TGTGCCAGCAGCCGGACATACTATGGCTACACCTTC
>TRBD1|TRBJ1-1|many|TRBV6-6
CASRPGQGVPGVSNTEAFF
TGTGCCAGCAGACCGGGACAGGGGGTCCCTGGGGTTTCTAACACTGAAGCTTTCTTT
>NA|TRBJ2-3|many|TRBV20-1
CSARGWAGNTDTQYF
TGCAGTGCTAGGGGTTGGGCGGGGAACACAGATACGCAGTATTTT
>NA|TRBJ2-7|many|TRBV3-1
CASSQGGARAYF
TGTGCCAGCAGCCAGGGTGGGGCCAGAGCGTACTTC
>NA|TRBJ1-2|few|TRBV30
CAWSRLQWGSDGYTF
TGTGCCTGGAGCCGACTACAATGGGGATCGGATGGCTACACCTTC
>NA|TRBJ2-1|many|TRBV29-1
CSVDPRGTRNEQFF
TGCAGCGTTGACCCAAGAGGGACCCGCAATGAGCAGTTCTTC
>TRBD2|TRBJ2-3|few|TRBV6-1
CASTRLAGSSLTDTQYF
TGTGCCAGCACTCGGCTAGCGGGGTCTAGTCTCACAGATACGCAGTATTTT
>TRBD1|TRBJ1-2|NA|TRBV10-3
CAISDWTGGRGYTF
TGTGCCATCAGTGATTGGACAGGGGGCCGCGGCTACACCTTC
>NA|TRBJ2-7|NA|TRBV29-1
CSATVALPYEQYF
TGCAGCGCGACAGTGGCCCTTCCCTACGAGCAGTACTTC
>NA|TRBJ2-2|many|TRBV7-9
CASSALAGTNTGELFF
TGTGCCAGCAGCGCTCTGGCGGGGACGAACACCGGGGAGCTGTTTTTT
>NA|TRBJ2-7|many|TRBV7-2
CASRLWAEAYEQYF
TGTGCCAGCAGGTTGTGGGCAGAAGCCTACGAGCAGTACTTC
>NA|TRBJ2-5|many|TRBV10-3
CAISESVVIAAPAETQYF
TGTGCCATCAGTGAGTCGGTGGTAATAGCGGCCCCGGCGGAGACCCAGTACTTC
>NA|TRBJ1-2|many|TRBV9
CASSVDPVGYGYTF
TGTGCCAGCAGCGTAGACCCAGTTGGCTATGGCTACACCTTC
>NA|TRBJ2-2|many|TRBV6-5
CASSYTGLLFTGELFF
TGTGCCAGCAGTTACACGGGACTCCTATTCACCGGGGAGCTGTTTTTT
>NA|TRBJ2-4|NA|TRBV7-9
CASSPSQGEVAKNIQYF
TGTGCCAGCAGCCCCTCACAGGGAGAGGTTGCCAAAAACATTCAGTACTTC
>NA|TRBJ2-7|many|TRBV5-1
CASSLMGQGTGEQYF
TGCGCCAGCAGCTTGATGGGGCAGGGTACGGGGGAGCAGTACTTC
>NA|TRBJ2-7|few|TRBV4-2
CASSQERMTVVEQYF
TGTGCCAGCAGCCAAGAGCGCATGACGGTCGTCGAGCAGTACTTC
>NA|TRBJ1-1|NA|TRBV20-1
CSPTSGGPAEAFF
TGCAGTCCAACGTCCGGGGGGCCGGCTGAAGCTTTCTTT
>NA|TRBJ2-3|few|TRBV29-1
CSVEVGGNLPSTDTQYF
TGCAGCGTTGAAGTAGGAGGCAACCTCCCTAGCACAGATACGCAGTATTTT
>NA|TRBJ2-5|many|TRBV5-1
CASSPWMLQVQETQYF
TGCGCCAGCAGCCCTTGGATGCTGCAGGTCCAAGAGACCCAGTACTTC